The 20 T cell receptor beta chains reported below all come from one sample, sequenced in a study of T cell repertoires in cytomegalovirus infection. One entry per CDR3 protein results from TCRdb running MiXCR on the reads. This sample has some 180,000 distinct CDR3 sequences, with roughly 20% found just once. Sequencing was carried out using PBMCs. The receptors were gathered from a human donor in good health (CMV status not recorded). Some clones in this sample may be carry-over from other donors' samples.

This clonotype was seen many times. V usage is TRBV7-2 and J usage is TRBJ1-5, with D tentatively TRBD1 (6 bases). V gave up 3 bases and J gave up 5 bases, with 17 bases separating them. This CDR3 is built from 16 residues. Germline V gives CDR1 SGHTA, CDR2 FQGNSA. Written as DNA, the CDR3 is TGTGCCAGCAGCTTGTCCCCAAGACAGGACGATCAGCCCCAGCATTTT. Translating it yields CASSLSPRQDDQPQHF.

The CDR3 region is CASSRQGFGQPQHF. The CDR3 DNA reads as TGTGCCAGCAGCCGACAGGGGTTTGGTCAGCCCCAGCATTTT. This chain connects TRBV6-2 or TRBV6-3 to TRBJ1-5, with 8 bases that match TRBD1. The ends lost 6 bases at V and 6 bases at J; junction bases unmatched: 7. Germline CDR1 reads MNHEY; CDR2 reads SVGEGT. CDR3 length: 14 residues.

This clonotype was found a few times. This chain joins TRBV5-4 and TRBJ2-6, with TRBD1 matching over 8 bases. In germline, CDR1 is SGHNT, CDR2 YYREEE (reference sequence). The trim removed 4 bases at V and 3 bases at J, leaving 6 bases unmatched. The CDR3 is 16 residues long. CDR3 sequence: CASSPRDRIGANVLTF. CDR3 in DNA: TGTGCCAGCAGCCCCCGGGACAGGATTGGGGCCAACGTCCTGACTTTC.

A note on this clonotype: Given a much more abundant clone one base away, this may be a read error. This rearrangement joins TRBV6-2 or TRBV6-3 to TRBJ2-2; D not certain. The germline gives CDR1 MNHEY, CDR2 SVGEGT. The CDR3 runs to 16 residues. The V gene lost 7 bases and the J gene lost 7 bases, with 22 bases spanning the gap. The CDR3 here is CASNRSTSLTSGELFF. The DNA for the CDR3 is TGTGCCAGCAACCGTTCGACATCCCTCACCAGCGGGGAGCTGTTTTTT.

This clonotype was recorded a few times. The chain couples TRBV11-2 to TRBJ2-2; TRBD2 is a possible D gene (5 bases). V was cut by 6 bases and J by 8 bases, with 19 bases left in between. The CDR3 is 15 amino acids. The germline V gene has CDR1 SGHAT and CDR2 FQNNGV. The CDR3 bases are TGTGCCAGCAGGCCGCTCCAAGGCGGGCTGGGGGAGCTGTTTTTT. It is translated as CASRPLQGGLGELFF.

This clonotype appeared many times. This chain joins TRBV6-5 and TRBJ1-6; a weak D match, TRBD1 (6 bases). Germline V lookup: CDR1 MNHEY, CDR2 SVGAGI. The CDR3 totals 16 residues. Between the trimmed V and J ends, which lost 0 bases and 7 bases, there was a span of 13 bases. The CDR3 spells CASSYSLGGDNSPLHF. The DNA of the CDR3 is TGTGCCAGCAGTTACTCTTTAGGGGGGGACAATTCACCCCTCCACTTT.

The gene calls are TRBV4-3 and TRBJ2-1, with 8 positions matching TRBD2. The CDR3 runs to 14 residues. Trimming removed 5 bases from V and 8 bases from J; junction bases left unmatched: 8. The V gene's germline CDR1 is LGHNA and CDR2 YSLEER. Here the CDR3 reads CASSSGTRAYEQFF. The CDR3 nucleotides are TGCGCCAGCAGCTCCGGGACTAGGGCATATGAGCAGTTCTTC.

CDR3 nucleotides: TGCGCCAGCACCAGGACAGGGGATTTTAAAACTGAAGCTTTCTTT. It yields the protein CASTRTGDFKTEAFF. The chain recombines TRBV5-1 with TRBJ1-1; 9 positions match TRBD1. Germline values: CDR1 SGHRS, CDR2 YFSETQ. This CDR3 spans 15 amino acids. Losses at the gene ends were 6 bases for V and 5 bases for J; bases not matched to a gene: 11.

This clonotype was seen more than once but under ten times. The V gene is TRBV5-1, the J gene TRBJ1-6; D possibly corresponds to TRBD1 (6 bases). This CDR3 has 17 amino acids. CDR1 SGHRS and CDR2 YFSETQ come from the germline V gene. Between the trimmed V and J ends, which lost 0 bases and 0 bases, there was a span of 10 bases. This chain's CDR3 is CASSLEGGSSYNSPLHF. The CDR3 DNA is TGCGCCAGCAGCTTGGAGGGGGGGAGCTCCTATAATTCACCCCTCCACTTT.

In this sample, this clonotype turned up a few times. The V call is TRBV6-2 or TRBV6-3, the J call TRBJ1-2; TRBD1 is a possible D gene (6 bases). Trimming left V 1 base short and J 8 bases short, with 14 bases between. The CDR3 sequence is 14 residues long. The germline CDR1 and CDR2 sequences are MNHEY and SVGEGT. CDR3 sequence: CASSYFAGTIGYTF. DNA of the CDR3: TGTGCCAGCAGTTACTTCGCAGGGACAATAGGCTACACCTTC.

With respect to this clonotype: Being one base from a much bigger clone, this may be a read error. V and J are TRBV25-1 and TRBJ1-1; D uncertain. Trimming left V 3 bases short and J 5 bases short, with 7 bases between. This CDR3 has 12 residues. Per germline, CDR1 MGHDK and CDR2 SYGVNS. Here the CDR3 reads CASSDCGTEAFF. DNA for the CDR3: TGTGCCAGCAGTGATTGTGGGACTGAAGCTTTCTTT.

This clonotype has at least ten counts. This chain links TRBV7-6 with TRBJ1-5; 10 nucleotides match TRBD1. The V gene end was trimmed by 5 bases and the J gene end by 2 bases; junction bases not matched to a gene: 3. CDR1 is SGHVS and CDR2 is FNYEAQ in the germline V gene. This CDR3 has 15 amino acids. The CDR3 here is CASSLGQGRNQPQHF. In DNA, the CDR3 is TGTGCCAGCAGCCTGGGACAGGGGCGCAATCAGCCCCAGCATTTT.

This clonotype has just a few counts. The CDR3 DNA is TGTGCCAGCAGTTACGGGGCAGCTTCCTACGAGCAGTACTTC. This codes for CASSYGAASYEQYF. The rearrangement links TRBV6-5 to TRBJ2-7; TRBD1 is a possible D gene (5 bases). The CDR3 spans 14 residues. V lost 2 bases, J lost 1 base, and 9 bases lay in between. Germline V lookup: CDR1 MNHEY, CDR2 SVGAGI.

This clonotype was recorded at least ten times. The V gene is TRBV6-2 or TRBV6-3, the J gene TRBJ2-4, with D perhaps TRBD2 (5 bases). Germline V gives CDR1 MNHEY, CDR2 SVGEGT. The CDR3 loop spans 12 amino acids. V was pared by 2 bases and J by 7 bases, with 6 bases between. The CDR3 sequence is CASSYGENIQYF. DNA for the CDR3: TGTGCCAGCAGTTACGGGGAGAACATTCAGTACTTC.

This clonotype has at least ten counts. This chain joins TRBV11-2 and TRBJ2-4, with TRBD2 matching over 9 bases. V lost 8 bases to trimming and J lost 0 bases; unmatched junction nucleotides: 8. The CDR3 covers 16 residues. Germline-derived CDR1 and CDR2 are SGHAT and FQNNGV. The CDR3 region is CASRHLAGLAKNIQYF. CDR3 coding DNA: TGTGCCAGCCGTCACCTAGCGGGGCTAGCCAAAAACATTCAGTACTTC.

A few counts support this clonotype. The chain combines TRBV6-1 with TRBJ2-5; D is uncertain. CDR3 length: 13 residues. V was trimmed by 5 bases and J by 1 base, leaving 8 bases between them. Germline CDR1 and CDR2: MNHNS and SASEGT. CDR3 sequence reads: CASSRTRQETQYF. The CDR3 nucleotides are TGTGCCAGCAGTAGGACCCGCCAAGAGACCCAGTACTTC.

The rearrangement joins TRBV7-6 to TRBJ2-2; 9 bases are a match to TRBD1. Looked up from germline, CDR1 is SGHVS and CDR2 is FNYEAQ. The CDR3 is 16 amino acids. V gave up 5 bases and J gave up 4 bases; unmatched junction bases: 8. This chain's CDR3 is CASSLGTGLTTGELFF. In DNA form, the CDR3 reads TGTGCCAGCAGCCTCGGGACAGGGCTAACCACCGGGGAGCTGTTTTTT.

This clonotype came up many times. The rearrangement joins TRBV6-1 to TRBJ1-1, with D possibly matching TRBD1 (6 bases). The V end lost 6 bases, the J end lost 6 bases, and 11 bases lay between the germline ends. Per the germline V gene, CDR1 is MNHNS and CDR2 is SASEGT. This CDR3 is built from 12 residues. In nucleotides, the CDR3 is TGTGCCAGCAGGGACAGTCGTGCTGAAGCTTTCTTT. Protein sequence: CASRDSRAEAFF.

The rearrangement joins TRBV9 to TRBJ1-1, with D unresolved. The CDR3 covers 14 residues. CDR1 SGDLS and CDR2 YYNGEE come from the germline V gene. The V end lost 4 bases, the J end lost 5 bases, and 15 bases lay between the germline ends. The DNA of the CDR3 is TGTGCCAGCAGCCCCCTTGACGTCCCTACTGAAGCTTTCTTT. It codes for CASSPLDVPTEAFF.

A few counts support this clonotype. The chain is built from TRBV2 and TRBJ1-5; D not certain. CDR1 SNHLY and CDR2 FYNNEI come from the germline V gene. V lost 3 bases, J lost 7 bases, and 16 bases lay in between. This CDR3 comprises 15 residues. The chain's CDR3 is CASSDSLRPEQPQHF. CDR3 DNA sequence: TGTGCCAGCAGTGACAGCCTCAGACCGGAACAGCCCCAGCATTTT.